This TCR beta chain comes out of a study of response to subunit inactivated influenza vaccine. Germline trimming cut 6 bases from V and 3 bases from J; bases unmatched to any gene: 1. The CDR3 runs 13 residues. Germline V lookup: CDR1 ENHRY, CDR2 SYGVKD. Study results and caveats: Each seasonal flu vaccination may recruit only limited new T cells, authors suggested.

This clonotype has only a few counts. Its matching antigen is unknown. MiXCR was run by TCRdb on the RT-PCR reads, yielding one entry per CDR3 protein. Of 530,000 or so distinct CDR3 sequences listed, about 25% are singletons. The sequences come from CD4+ T cells sorted from PBMCs, collected 5 to 6 days after vaccination. This chain connects TRBV10-3 to TRBJ2-7, with 11 nucleotides matching TRBD2. This TCR came from a man in his forties or fifties who received an inactivated influenza vaccine. CDR3 sequence reads: CAISGTSGYEQYF. In DNA form, the CDR3 reads TGTGCCATCAGCGGGACTAGCGGCTACGAGCAGTACTTC.